Listed below are T cell receptor beta chains from one sample, sequenced in a study of cytomegalovirus exposure and HLA in healthy donors. The assay was immunoSEQ multiplex PCR, and TCRdb's table has in-frame clones only and misses some. The sample shows about 160,000 clones, about four fifths of them seen only once. Material: PBMCs. Every receptor here comes from a male donor in good health and CMV-seropositive. CDR3s include the opening cysteine and the closing phenylalanine or tryptophan. The D gene is left open where the match is weak. Clone size is shown for a subset of rows, as once, few, many or a class of expanded clone.

j_gene	abundance	v_gene	d_gene	CDR3aa	CDR3nt
TRBJ2-2	-	TRBV13	TRBD2	CASSPWTSGENTGELFF	TGTGCCAGCAGCCCCTGGACTAGCGGGGAGAACACCGGGGAGCTGTTTTTT
TRBJ2-3	-	TRBV4-3	TRBD2	CASSPGGGSSTDTQYF	TGCGCCAGCAGCCCCGGCGGGGGTTCTAGCACAGATACGCAGTATTTT
TRBJ2-7	-	TRBV7-9	-	CASSLVGEWEQYF	TGTGCCAGCAGCTTAGTAGGGGAATGGGAGCAGTACTTC
TRBJ2-7	-	TRBV11-2	TRBD2	CASSPGTSGYEQYF	TGTGCCAGCAGCCCCGGGACTAGCGGCTACGAGCAGTACTTC
TRBJ2-3	-	TRBV11-1	-	CASSLGGIGRGLTDTQYF	TGTGCCAGCAGCTTAGGAGGCATAGGGCGGGGGCTCACAGATACGCAGTATTTT
TRBJ1-2	-	TRBV25-1	TRBD1	CASSSTGGARGYTF	TGTGCCAGCAGTTCCACAGGGGGCGCTCGTGGCTACACCTTC
TRBJ2-1	-	TRBV5-4	-	CASSSNRPSEQFF	TGTGCCAGCAGCTCAAACAGGCCCTCGGAGCAGTTCTTC
TRBJ1-1	few	TRBV6-1	-	CASTKEGDRTEAFF	TGTGCCAGCACCAAGGAGGGCGATCGCACTGAAGCTTTCTTT
TRBJ1-4	-	TRBV19	TRBD1	CASKKTRQGASEEKLFF	TGTGCCAGCAAGAAAACGAGACAGGGGGCGAGTGAAGAAAAACTGTTTTTT
TRBJ2-5	-	TRBV5-1	-	CASSPVGYQETQYF	TGCGCCAGCAGCCCCGTCGGGTACCAAGAGACCCAGTACTTC
TRBJ2-7	-	TRBV10-1	-	CASSESRAEGFTYEQYF	TGCGCCAGCAGTGAGTCTAGGGCCGAGGGATTCACCTACGAGCAGTACTTC
TRBJ1-1	few	TRBV4-1	-	CASRQGGEGRTEAFF	TGCGCCAGCAGGCAAGGGGGTGAGGGTCGCACTGAAGCTTTCTTT
TRBJ2-5	-	TRBV19	-	CASRTGTSQETQYF	TGTGCCAGTAGAACCGGGACTTCTCAAGAGACCCAGTACTTC
TRBJ2-7	few	TRBV4-1	TRBD2	CASSQESAPGGHREQYF	TGCGCCAGCAGCCAAGAATCGGCCCCGGGAGGTCATCGAGAGCAGTACTTC
TRBJ2-7	once	TRBV6-6	TRBD2	CASSFSGGPYEQYF	TGTGCCAGCAGCTTTAGCGGGGGCCCCTACGAGCAGTACTTC
TRBJ1-2	-	TRBV5-4	-	CASSPRTDYGYTF	TGTGCCAGCAGCCCGAGAACAGACTATGGCTACACCTTC
TRBJ1-5	-	TRBV19	-	CASSMRSQGNQPQHF	TGTGCCAGTAGTATGAGAAGCCAGGGGAATCAGCCCCAGCATTTT
TRBJ2-3	once	TRBV7-3	-	CASSLGTGGDTQYF	TGTGCCAGCAGCTTAGGGACCGGGGGAGATACGCAGTATTTT
TRBJ1-2	-	TRBV7-3	-	CASSISGPGDLYGYTF	TGTGCCAGCAGCATTTCCGGACCAGGGGATCTCTATGGCTACACCTTC
TRBJ2-3	-	TRBV2	-	CASKAGLIADTQYF	TGTGCCAGCAAAGCTGGACTGATCGCGGACACGCAGTATTTT
TRBJ2-3	-	TRBV5-6	TRBD2	CASSWGGGNGGAPPDTQYF	TGTGCCAGCAGCTGGGGGGGAGGAAACGGGGGGGCCCCCCCAGATACGCAGTATTTT
TRBJ2-7	-	TRBV27	TRBD1	CASSSGTGYEQYF	TGTGCCAGCAGTTCCGGGACAGGTTACGAGCAGTACTTC
TRBJ2-5	-	TRBV6-1	-	CASSEGDSRGAQYF	TGTGCCAGCAGTGAAGGGGACTCCCGAGGGGCCCAGTACTTC
TRBJ1-2	-	TRBV6-6	-	CASSYQGHTNYGYTF	TGTGCCAGCAGTTATCAGGGACATACTAACTATGGCTACACCTTC
TRBJ2-2	-	TRBV27	-	CASSLAGRGTGELFF	TGTGCCAGCAGTTTGGCAGGCCGGGGAACCGGGGAGCTGTTTTTT
TRBJ1-2	-	TRBV4-1	-	CASSQRGQSSYGYTF	TGCGCCAGCAGCCAAAGAGGTCAGTCCTCCTATGGCTACACCTTC
TRBJ1-6	-	TRBV30	-	CAWSVRTLADSPLHF	TGTGCCTGGAGTGTACGCACCTTAGCTGATTCACCCCTCCACTTT
TRBJ1-1	-	TRBV18	-	CASSRGGLEAFF	TGTGCCAGCTCACGGGGGGGACTAGAAGCTTTCTTT
TRBJ1-2	-	TRBV2	TRBD1	CASSGQGTGGYTF	TGTGCCAGCAGCGGACAGGGCACCGGCGGCTACACCTTC
TRBJ1-6	-	TRBV18	-	CASSPVADTHSPLHF	TGTGCCAGCTCACCTGTGGCAGACACCCATTCACCCCTCCACTTT
TRBJ2-5	once	TRBV6-5	-	CASTYRGSLETQYF	TGTGCCAGCACCTACCGGGGGAGCTTGGAGACCCAGTACTTC
TRBJ2-3	-	TRBV6-1	-	CASSELGQAAGDTQYF	TGTGCCAGCAGTGAATTGGGGCAGGCAGCCGGTGATACGCAGTATTTT
TRBJ1-3	-	TRBV6-5	TRBD1	CASRNRGSGNTIYF	TGTGCCAGCAGAAACAGGGGCTCTGGAAACACCATATATTTT
TRBJ2-7	-	TRBV5-1	-	CASSPGISYEQYF	TGCGCCAGCAGTCCAGGGATTTCCTACGAGCAGTACTTC
TRBJ2-7	-	TRBV5-6	TRBD2	CATMIAGGPGEQYF	TGTGCCACCATGATAGCGGGGGGGCCGGGTGAGCAGTACTTC
TRBJ2-7	few	TRBV2	-	CASVTGYEQYF	TGTGCCAGCGTGACAGGTTACGAGCAGTACTTC
TRBJ2-5	-	TRBV5-1	-	CATSSGSQETQYF	TGCGCCACCTCCTCGGGGAGCCAAGAGACCCAGTACTTC
TRBJ2-5	-	TRBV5-1	-	CASSSVQGRGETQYF	TGCGCCAGCAGCAGCGTACAGGGAAGGGGAGAGACCCAGTACTTC
TRBJ2-1	-	TRBV9	TRBD1	CASSAPGTGGNEQFF	TGTGCCAGCAGCGCCCCCGGGACAGGGGGCAATGAGCAGTTCTTC
TRBJ1-2	-	TRBV6-4	-	CASSDSVGAGGYTF	TGTGCCAGCAGTGACTCTGTGGGCGCGGGAGGCTACACCTTC
TRBJ2-1	-	TRBV11-2	TRBD2	CASSLALAGAYNEQFF	TGTGCCAGCAGCTTAGCTCTAGCGGGGGCCTACAATGAGCAGTTCTTC
TRBJ1-1	-	TRBV7-6	TRBD1	CASSPPTGENTEAFF	TGTGCCAGCAGCCCTCCGACAGGGGAGAACACTGAAGCTTTCTTT
TRBJ1-4	few	TRBV7-2	-	CASSRAGRNEKLFF	TGTGCCAGCAGCCGGGCAGGGCGGAATGAAAAACTGTTTTTT
TRBJ2-7	-	TRBV6-5	TRBD2	CASSSGTSGYEQYF	TGTGCCAGCAGTTCCGGGACTAGCGGCTACGAGCAGTACTTC
TRBJ1-1	few	TRBV2	TRBD1	CASSARGDRGEAFF	TGTGCCAGCAGCGCGCGAGGGGACAGGGGCGAAGCTTTCTTT
TRBJ1-1	once	TRBV10-3	-	CAISQGLDTEAFF	TGTGCCATCAGCCAGGGTCTGGACACTGAAGCTTTCTTT
TRBJ2-3	-	TRBV5-6	-	CASSLGRADTQYF	TGTGCCAGCAGCTTGGGCAGGGCAGATACGCAGTATTTT
TRBJ2-5	-	TRBV5-4	-	CASSPGLGETQYF	TGTGCCAGCAGCCCGGGGTTGGGGGAGACCCAGTACTTC
TRBJ2-7	-	TRBV7-9	TRBD1	CASSLEQGGHEQYF	TGTGCCAGCAGCTTAGAACAGGGGGGCCACGAGCAGTACTTC
TRBJ1-5	-	TRBV18	-	CASSPQGFQPQHF	TGTGCCAGCTCACCCCAGGGTTTTCAGCCCCAGCATTTT
TRBJ2-1	-	TRBV6-5	-	CASSYSGQPVGHEQFF	TGTGCCAGCAGTTACTCCGGACAGCCCGTGGGGCATGAGCAGTTCTTC
TRBJ2-2	-	TRBV11-2	-	CASSPALVTGELFF	TGTGCCAGCAGTCCGGCGCTAGTCACCGGGGAGCTGTTTTTT
TRBJ1-1	-	TRBV27	TRBD1	CASSPISGTVSMSTEAFF	TGTGCCAGCAGTCCCATCTCGGGGACAGTCTCTATGAGCACTGAAGCTTTCTTT
TRBJ2-5	once	TRBV9	-	CASSVDLSNQETQYF	TGTGCCAGCAGCGTAGACCTTAGTAATCAAGAGACCCAGTACTTC
TRBJ2-1	few	TRBV5-6	-	CASSLPTGSYNEQFF	TGTGCCAGCAGCTTGCCTACTGGCTCCTACAATGAGCAGTTCTTC
TRBJ2-1	-	TRBV7-8	-	CASSLGRGGINEQFF	TGTGCCAGCAGCTTAGGTAGGGGCGGGATCAATGAGCAGTTCTTC
TRBJ2-1	few	TRBV15	TRBD2	CATSIAGSRLNEQFF	TGTGCCACCAGCATAGCGGGGTCTAGGTTAAATGAGCAGTTCTTC
TRBJ1-3	few	TRBV4-3	-	CASSHERTEPGNTIYF	TGCGCCAGCAGCCATGAGAGGACAGAGCCTGGAAACACCATATATTTT
TRBJ2-7	-	TRBV2	-	CATLGRRAYEQYF	TGTGCCACCCTCGGACGGCGGGCCTACGAGCAGTACTTC